This TCR beta chain is from a study of T cell responses to AZD1222 COVID-19 vaccine. V was clipped by 6 bases and J by 0 bases; unmatched bases: 6. Per germline, CDR1 MDHEN and CDR2 SYDVKM. The CDR3 runs to 17 residues. Clones were sequenced by immunoSEQ multiplex PCR, and TCRdb holds only the in-frame ones, with some missing. Found here are roughly 110,000 clones, 80% to 95% of them singletons; the top ten hold 5.5% to 7%. The source material was peripheral blood, sampled 28 days after the second AZD1222 dose. V is TRBV28 and J is TRBJ2-3, with TRBD2 identical over 13 bases. The source is an adult who received the AZD1222 COVID-19 vaccine. In DNA form, the CDR3 reads TGTGCCAGCAGGGCCCGGACTAGCGGGGGTAGCACAGATACGCAGTATTTT. Protein sequence: CASRARTSGGSTDTQYF.